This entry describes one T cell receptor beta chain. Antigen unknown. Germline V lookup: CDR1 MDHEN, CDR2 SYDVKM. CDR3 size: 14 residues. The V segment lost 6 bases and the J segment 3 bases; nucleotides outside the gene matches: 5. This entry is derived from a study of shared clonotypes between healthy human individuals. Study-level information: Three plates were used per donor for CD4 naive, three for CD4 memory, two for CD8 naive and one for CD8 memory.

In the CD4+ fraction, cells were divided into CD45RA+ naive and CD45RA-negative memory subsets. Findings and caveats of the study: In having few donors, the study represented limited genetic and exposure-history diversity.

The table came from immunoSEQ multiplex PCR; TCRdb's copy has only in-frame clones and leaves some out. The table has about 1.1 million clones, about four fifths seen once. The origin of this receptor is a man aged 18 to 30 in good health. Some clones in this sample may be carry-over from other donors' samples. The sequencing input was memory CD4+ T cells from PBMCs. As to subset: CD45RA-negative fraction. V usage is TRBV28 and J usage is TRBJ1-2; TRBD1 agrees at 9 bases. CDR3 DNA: TGTGCCAGCAGCGTGTGGACAGGGGACTATGGCTACACCTTC. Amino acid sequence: CASSVWTGDYGYTF.